The clone carrying this T cell receptor beta chain was seen a few times. Trimming removed 3 bases from V and 6 bases from J; junction bases left unmatched: 9. The CDR3 is 15 residues long. CDR1 SGHNT and CDR2 YYREEE come from the germline V gene (reference sequence). This record comes from a study of beta chain features in type 1 diabetes. Sequencing targeted expressed TCRB transcripts, as all isolated RNA had been reverse transcribed. The repertoire was sequenced with immunoSEQ multiplex PCR; TCRdb's copy has only in-frame clones and lacks some. The sample records about 350,000 clones, less than 20% being singletons.

The chain uses TRBV5-4 and TRBJ1-1; TRBD1 matches 9 bases. This TCR derives from a woman between 18 and 29 years old in good health. Sequencing used naive CD4+ T cells from blood. CDR3 amino acids: CASSSGSDRGSEAFF. CDR3 nucleotides: TGTGCCAGCAGCTCGGGGTCGGACAGGGGTTCTGAAGCTTTCTTT.